The 22 T cell receptor beta chains below come from one sample, sequenced in a study of cytomegalovirus exposure and HLA in healthy donors. PCR employed 60 Vbeta and 13 Jbeta primers. The protocol was immunoSEQ multiplex PCR, while the TCRdb copy is restricted to in-frame clones and leaves out a portion. Its table records 200,000 to 250,000 clones. Sequenced input: PBMCs. The receptors derive from a woman aged 25 to 39 in good health and CMV-seropositive.

The rearrangement links TRBV5-3 to TRBJ1-1; 7 bases are shared with TRBD1. TRBV5-3 belongs to the ORF category, with a function that is uncertain. The V and J ends lost 4 bases and 1 base, in that order; junction bases with no gene match: 4. The CDR3 length is 14 residues. The chain's CDR3 is CARSPRDRNTEAFF. The CDR3 nucleotides are TGTGCCAGAAGCCCCCGGGACAGGAACACTGAAGCTTTCTTT.

The chain combines TRBV7-6 with TRBJ1-2; D may be TRBD1 (6 bases). The V gene lost 7 bases and the J gene lost 7 bases, with 22 bases spanning the gap. Looked up from germline, CDR1 is SGHVS and CDR2 is FNYEAQ. The CDR3 has 15 residues. This chain's CDR3 is CASTSSPWTAGGYTF. In nucleotides, the CDR3 is TGTGCCAGCACCTCTAGCCCCTGGACAGCAGGTGGCTACACCTTC. Full variable domain (missing parts from reference TRBV7-6 and TRBJ1-2): GAGVSQSPRYKVTKRGQDVALRCDPISGHVSLYWYRQALGQGPEFLTYFNYEAQQDKSGLPNDRFSAERPEGSISTLTIQRTEQRDSAMYRCASTSSPWTAGGYTFGSGTRLTVV.

The V call is TRBV30, the J call TRBJ2-3, with 12 bases identical to TRBD2. The CDR3 is made up of 16 amino acids. Germline V CDR1 and CDR2: GTSNPN, SVGIG (reference sequence). J gave up 2 bases and V 4 bases, and 7 bases lay outside the gene matches. CDR3 in amino acids: CAWTPGLAGVTDTQYF. The CDR3 coding sequence is TGTGCCTGGACCCCGGGACTAGCGGGCGTCACAGATACGCAGTATTTT.

This chain links TRBV19 with TRBJ1-2, with D maybe TRBD1 (5 bases). Per the germline V gene, CDR1 is LNHDA and CDR2 is SQIVND (reference sequence). This CDR3 comprises 15 residues. V shed 5 bases and J shed 9 bases, with 22 bases lying between them. The CDR3 coding sequence is TGTGCCAGTAGTGCCTTTGGGGACTATCTAAATAGCTACACCTTC. It translates to CASSAFGDYLNSYTF.

The chain has TRBV6-5 and TRBJ1-1, with 9 positions matching TRBD1. The V and J ends lost 6 bases and 7 bases, in that order; junction bases with no gene match: 9. Germline CDR1 reads MNHEY; CDR2 reads SVGAGI. CDR3 length: 14 residues. The CDR3 loop is CASRLDRGVSEAFF. CDR3 DNA: TGTGCCAGCAGACTTGACAGGGGGGTTAGTGAAGCTTTCTTT.

CDR3 in DNA: TGTGCCAGCAGCACTCAGCGGACGCTCTCCTACAATGAGCAGTTCTTC. It encodes CASSTQRTLSYNEQFF. The chain joins TRBV7-9 to TRBJ2-1; D possibly corresponds to TRBD2 (5 bases). The CDR3 loop spans 16 amino acids. Trimming cost V 5 bases and J 0 bases, with 14 bases left between them. Per germline, CDR1 SEHNR and CDR2 FQNEAQ (reference sequence).

The chain couples TRBV18 to TRBJ1-1, with TRBD1 matching 8 bases. Germline CDR1 and CDR2: KGHSH and LQKENI. The CDR3 has 13 residues. V lost 3 bases and J lost 5; bases outside the gene matches: 2. In nucleotides, the CDR3 is TGTGCCAGCTCACCGGGACAGGAAACTGAAGCTTTCTTT. Translation: CASSPGQETEAFF.

This sequence joins TRBV29-1 and TRBJ2-2; the D gene is possibly TRBD2 (5 bases). With 3 bases removed from V and 5 bases from J, the gap between germline ends came to 13 bases. Per germline, CDR1 SQVTM and CDR2 ANQGSEA. This CDR3 comprises 14 residues. DNA for the CDR3: TGCAGCGTTGACGGTCGGAGAGGGACCGGGGAGCTGTTTTTT. Amino acid sequence: CSVDGRRGTGELFF.

The chain combines TRBV7-2 with TRBJ2-5; TRBD2 might be the D (5 bases). Germline loops: CDR1 SGHTA, CDR2 FQGNSA. CDR3 length equals 15 residues. Trimming left V 6 bases short and J 5 bases short, with 19 bases between. CDR3: CASRRSSGTVETQYF. CDR3 in DNA: TGTGCCAGCAGACGTTCAAGCGGCACTGTGGAGACCCAGTACTTC. Combining the CDR3 with reference TRBV7-2 and TRBJ2-5 gives the whole variable domain GAGVSQSPSNKVTEKGKDVELRCDPISGHTALYWYRQSLGQGLEFLIYFQGNSAPDKSGLPSDRFSAERTGGSVSTLTIQRTQQEDSAVYLCASRRSSGTVETQYFGPGTRLLVL.

This chain joins TRBV14 and TRBJ1-6; D gene ambiguous. Germline CDR1 is SGHDN and CDR2 is FVKESK. Trimming pared 1 base from V and 7 bases from J, leaving 5 bases between. The CDR3 contains 13 residues. CDR3 sequence (DNA): TGTGCCAGCAGCCAAGGTCAAAATTCACCCCTCCACTTT. It yields the protein CASSQGQNSPLHF. Variable domain in full (rest from reference TRBV14 and TRBJ1-6): EAGVTQFPSHSVIEKGQTVTLRCDPISGHDNLYWYRRVMGKEIKFLLHFVKESKQDESGMPNNRFLAERTGGTYSTLKVQPAELEDSGVYFCASSQGQNSPLHFGNGTRLTVT.

J is TRBJ1-2 and V is TRBV5-5; 8 bases line up with TRBD1. V lost 4 bases to trimming and J lost 1 base; unmatched junction nucleotides: 6. The CDR3 runs 15 residues. Germline V lookup: CDR1 SGHKS, CDR2 YYEKEE (reference sequence). Written as DNA, the CDR3 is TGTGCCAGCAGCCGGGAGACAGGGGATAACTATGGCTACACCTTC. Translated, it gives CASSRETGDNYGYTF.

The rearrangement joins TRBV30 to TRBJ2-5; TRBD2 matches 14 bases. The CDR3 runs 15 residues. V dropped 2 bases and J dropped 5; count of bases not matched to a gene: 4. The germline V gene encodes CDR1 GTSNPN and CDR2 SVGIG (reference sequence). In DNA form, the CDR3 reads TGTGCCTGGAGTCTACGACTAGCGGGGGGGGAGACCCAGTACTTC. Translating gives CAWSLRLAGGETQYF.

This rearrangement joins TRBV10-3 to TRBJ2-3, with D unresolved. The V gene's germline CDR1 is ENHRY and CDR2 SYGVKD. The CDR3 sequence is 12 residues long. V was pared by 9 bases and J by 5 bases, with 12 bases between. CDR3 residues: CAILGLGDTQYF. CDR3 in DNA: TGTGCCATTCTGGGCCTGGGAGATACGCAGTATTTT.

V is TRBV9 and J is TRBJ1-2; D perhaps matches TRBD1 (5 bases). This CDR3 comprises 15 residues. The germline CDR1 and CDR2 sequences are SGDLS and YYNGEE. The V end was cut by 0 bases, the J end by 2 bases, with 11 bases between. The CDR3 region has the DNA TGTGCCAGCAGCGTAGGAGACAGAATCAACTATGGCTACACCTTC. Amino acid sequence: CASSVGDRINYGYTF.

The chain couples TRBV18 to TRBJ1-6, with a possible D match to TRBD1 (6 bases). V gave up 3 bases and J gave up 9 bases, with 24 bases separating them. The CDR3 has 18 residues. Germline V gene data show CDR1 as KGHSH and CDR2 as LQKENI. The CDR3 DNA follows: TGTGCCAGCTCACCCGGGGCCGGCACACAGGGTTTCGGTTCACCCCTCCACTTT. Its protein is CASSPGAGTQGFGSPLHF.

This chain connects TRBV12-5 to TRBJ1-5, with D possibly matching TRBD1 (5 bases). In germline, CDR1 is LGHNT, CDR2 FRNRAP. V was cut by 6 bases and J by 3 bases, with 12 bases left in between. This CDR3 comprises 14 residues. The CDR3 DNA is TGTGCTAGTGGCCTCGGGGGATTCAATCAGCCCCAGCATTTT. Translating it yields CASGLGGFNQPQHF.

The chain joins TRBV27 to TRBJ2-2; 7 bases are shared with TRBD2. Germline CDR1 and CDR2: MNHEY and SMNVEV (reference sequence). The CDR3 has 15 amino acids. Trimming took 10 bases from V and 2 from J; bases not matched to a gene: 10. CDR3 DNA: TGTGCCACTCGGGAGGCTAGCGGAAACACCGGGGAGCTGTTTTTT. Residues: CATREASGNTGELFF.

The chain couples TRBV6-1 to TRBJ2-2; D remains unclear. Germline assignment: CDR1 MNHNS and CDR2 SASEGT. Trimming took 4 bases from V and 0 from J, leaving 9 bases between them. This CDR3 is built from 15 residues. For the CDR3, the DNA is TGTGCCAGCAGTGTCGGCAGCGCGAACACCGGGGAGCTGTTTTTT. Amino acids: CASSVGSANTGELFF.

The J gene is TRBJ1-4, the V gene TRBV15; 7 bases map to TRBD1. The CDR3 contains 19 residues. Germline V gives CDR1 LNHNV, CDR2 YYDKDF (reference sequence). Trimming took 0 bases from V and 7 from J; bases not matched to a gene: 17. Here the CDR3 reads CATSRDTRQGGIGSEKLFF. Written as DNA, the CDR3 is TGTGCCACCAGCAGAGATACTCGCCAGGGGGGCATCGGTAGTGAAAAACTGTTTTTT.

This chain uses TRBV6-5 with TRBJ1-2; a weak D match, TRBD1 (5 bases). Trimming shortened V by 2 bases and J by 2 bases, and 15 bases separated the two germline ends. CDR3 size: 16 residues. CDR1 and CDR2 from the germline V gene are MNHEY and SVGAGI. In nucleotides, the CDR3 is TGTGCCAGCAGTTACAACCGACCGGGGGAAAACTATGGCTACACCTTC. This gives the protein CASSYNRPGENYGYTF.

The chain couples TRBV6-5 to TRBJ1-2, with 9 positions matching TRBD1. V dropped 2 bases and J dropped 7; count of bases not matched to a gene: 8. Germline CDR1 is MNHEY and CDR2 is SVGAGI. CDR3 length: 15 residues. CDR3: CASSYTAGTGSGYTF. The CDR3 DNA reads TGTGCCAGCAGTTACACCGCCGGGACAGGGTCTGGCTACACCTTC.

V gene TRBV5-1 combines with J gene TRBJ1-3; 7 bases match TRBD1. Trimming took 5 bases from V and 0 from J; bases not matched to a gene: 11. Germline CDR1 reads SGHRS; CDR2 reads YFSETQ. This CDR3 has 17 amino acids. The CDR3 region has the DNA TGCGCCAGCAGGATCGACCCAGGGGGGACCTCTGGAAACACCATATATTTT. It is translated as CASRIDPGGTSGNTIYF.